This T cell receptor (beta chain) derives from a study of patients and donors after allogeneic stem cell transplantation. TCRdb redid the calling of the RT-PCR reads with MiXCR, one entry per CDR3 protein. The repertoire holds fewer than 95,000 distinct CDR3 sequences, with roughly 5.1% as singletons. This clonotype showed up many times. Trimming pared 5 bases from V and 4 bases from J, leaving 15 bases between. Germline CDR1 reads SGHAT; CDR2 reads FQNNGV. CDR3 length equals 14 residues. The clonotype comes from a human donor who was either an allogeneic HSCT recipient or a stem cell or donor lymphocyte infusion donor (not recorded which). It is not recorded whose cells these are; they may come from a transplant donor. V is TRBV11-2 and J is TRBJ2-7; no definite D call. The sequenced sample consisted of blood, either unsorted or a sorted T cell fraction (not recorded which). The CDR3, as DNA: TGTGCCAGCAGCCCACTCGGTCCCTTATACGAGCAGTACTTC. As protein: CASSPLGPLYEQYF.